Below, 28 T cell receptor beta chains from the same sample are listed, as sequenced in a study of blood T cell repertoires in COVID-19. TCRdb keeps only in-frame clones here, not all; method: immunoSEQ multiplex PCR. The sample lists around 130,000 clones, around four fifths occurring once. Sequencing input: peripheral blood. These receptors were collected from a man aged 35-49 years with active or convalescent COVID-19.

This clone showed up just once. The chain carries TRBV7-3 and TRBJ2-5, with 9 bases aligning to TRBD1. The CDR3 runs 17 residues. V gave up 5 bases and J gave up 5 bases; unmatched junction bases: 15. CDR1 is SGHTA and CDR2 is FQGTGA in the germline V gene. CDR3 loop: CASSLRGGVGTGETQYF. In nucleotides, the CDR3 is TGTGCCAGCAGCCTCCGAGGGGGCGTGGGGACAGGGGAGACCCAGTACTTC.

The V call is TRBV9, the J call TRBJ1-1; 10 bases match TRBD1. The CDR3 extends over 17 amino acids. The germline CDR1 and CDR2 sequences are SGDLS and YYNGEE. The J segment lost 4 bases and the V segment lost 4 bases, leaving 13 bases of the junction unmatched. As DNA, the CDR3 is TGTGCCAGCAGCCAAGGAGGACAGGGGGTACAGGGCACTGAAGCTTTCTTT. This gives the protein CASSQGGQGVQGTEAFF.

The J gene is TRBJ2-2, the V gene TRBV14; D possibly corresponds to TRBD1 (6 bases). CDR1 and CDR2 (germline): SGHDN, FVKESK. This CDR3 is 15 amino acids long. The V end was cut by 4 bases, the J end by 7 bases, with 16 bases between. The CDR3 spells CASSPRDKGIGELFF. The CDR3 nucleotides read TGTGCCAGCAGCCCCCGGGACAAGGGAATCGGGGAGCTGTTTTTT. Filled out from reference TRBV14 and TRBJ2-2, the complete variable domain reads EAGVTQFPSHSVIEKGQTVTLRCDPISGHDNLYWYRRVMGKEIKFLLHFVKESKQDESGMPNNRFLAERTGGTYSTLKVQPAELEDSGVYFCASSPRDKGIGELFFGEGSRLTVL.

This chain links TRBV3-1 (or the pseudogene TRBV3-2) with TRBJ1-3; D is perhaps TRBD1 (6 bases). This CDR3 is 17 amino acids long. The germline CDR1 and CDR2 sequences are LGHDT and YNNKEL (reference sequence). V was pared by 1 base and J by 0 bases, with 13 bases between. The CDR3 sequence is CASSQVQGRLSGNTIYF. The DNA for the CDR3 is TGTGCCAGCAGCCAAGTCCAGGGGCGCCTCTCTGGAAACACCATATATTTT.

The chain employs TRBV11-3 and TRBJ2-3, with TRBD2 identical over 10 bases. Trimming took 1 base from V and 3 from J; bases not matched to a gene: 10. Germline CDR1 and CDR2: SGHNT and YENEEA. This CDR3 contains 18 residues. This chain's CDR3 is CASSLVDGGAGGTDTQYF. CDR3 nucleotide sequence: TGTGCCAGCAGCTTAGTTGATGGGGGAGCGGGGGGGACAGATACGCAGTATTTT.

For the CDR3, the DNA is TGTGCCAGCAGTCCAACACCCACAGGGCGCCACACCTTC. This translates into CASSPTPTGRHTF. The J gene is TRBJ1-2, the V gene TRBV6-5, with D possibly being TRBD1 (6 bases). CDR1 and CDR2 (germline): MNHEY, SVGAGI. V was cut by 5 bases and J by 12 bases, with 19 bases left in between. The CDR3 consists of 13 residues.

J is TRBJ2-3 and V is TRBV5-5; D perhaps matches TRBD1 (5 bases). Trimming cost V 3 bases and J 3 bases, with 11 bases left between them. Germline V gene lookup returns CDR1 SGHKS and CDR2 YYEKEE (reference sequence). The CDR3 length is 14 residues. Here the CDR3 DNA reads TGTGCCAGCAGCTCAGGGATGGGGACAGATACGCAGTATTTT. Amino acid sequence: CASSSGMGTDTQYF. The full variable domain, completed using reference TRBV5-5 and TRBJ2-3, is DAGVTQSPTHLIKTRGQQVTLRCSPISGHKSVSWYQQVLGQGPQFIFQYYEKEERGRGNFPDRFSARQFPNYSSELNVNALLLGDSALYLCASSSGMGTDTQYFGPGTRLTVL.

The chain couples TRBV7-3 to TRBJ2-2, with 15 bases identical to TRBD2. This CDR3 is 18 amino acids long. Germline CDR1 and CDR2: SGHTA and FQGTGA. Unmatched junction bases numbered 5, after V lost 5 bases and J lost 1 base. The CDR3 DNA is TGTGCCAGCAGCACGGGACTAGCGGGGGGCCGGAACACCGGGGAGCTGTTTTTT. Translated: CASSTGLAGGRNTGELFF.

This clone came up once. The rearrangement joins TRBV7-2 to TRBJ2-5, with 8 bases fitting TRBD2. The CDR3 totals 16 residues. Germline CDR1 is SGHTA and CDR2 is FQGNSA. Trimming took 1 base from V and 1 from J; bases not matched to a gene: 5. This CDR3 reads CASSLGRGGSQETQYF. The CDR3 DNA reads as TGTGCCAGCAGCTTAGGTCGGGGGGGATCCCAAGAGACCCAGTACTTC.

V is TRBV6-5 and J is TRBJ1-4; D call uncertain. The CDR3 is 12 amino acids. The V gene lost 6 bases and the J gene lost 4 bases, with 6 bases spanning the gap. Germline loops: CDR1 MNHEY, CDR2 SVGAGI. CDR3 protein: CASRTYNEKLFF. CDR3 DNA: TGTGCCAGCAGGACTTATAATGAAAAACTGTTTTTT.

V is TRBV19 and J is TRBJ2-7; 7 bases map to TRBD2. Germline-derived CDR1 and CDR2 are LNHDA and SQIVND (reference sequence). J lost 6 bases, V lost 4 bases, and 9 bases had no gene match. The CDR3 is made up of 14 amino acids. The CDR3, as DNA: TGTGCCAGTAGTACTTGGGGGGGGTTCGGCGAGCAGTACTTC. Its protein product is CASSTWGGFGEQYF. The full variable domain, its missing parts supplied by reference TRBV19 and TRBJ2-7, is DGGITQSPKYLFRKEGQNVTLSCEQNLNHDAMYWYRQDPGQGLRLIYYSQIVNDFQKGDIAEGYSVSREKKESFPLTVTSAQKNPTAFYLCASSTWGGFGEQYFGPGTRLTVT.

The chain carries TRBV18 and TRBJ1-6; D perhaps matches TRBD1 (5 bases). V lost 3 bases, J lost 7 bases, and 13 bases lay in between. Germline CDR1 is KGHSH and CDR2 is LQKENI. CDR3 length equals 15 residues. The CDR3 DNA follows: TGTGCCAGCTCACCGGTATATCAGGGCAATTCACCCCTCCACTTT. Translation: CASSPVYQGNSPLHF.

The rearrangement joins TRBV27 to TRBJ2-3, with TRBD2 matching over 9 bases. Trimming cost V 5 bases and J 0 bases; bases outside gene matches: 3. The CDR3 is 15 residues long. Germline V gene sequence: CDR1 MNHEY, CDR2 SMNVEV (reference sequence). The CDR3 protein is CASSLAGFSTDTQYF. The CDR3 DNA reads TGTGCCAGCAGTCTAGCGGGGTTTAGCACAGATACGCAGTATTTT.

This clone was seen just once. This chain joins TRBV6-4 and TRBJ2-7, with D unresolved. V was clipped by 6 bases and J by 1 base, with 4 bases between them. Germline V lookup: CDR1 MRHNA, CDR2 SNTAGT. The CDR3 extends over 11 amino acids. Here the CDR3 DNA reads TGTGCCAGCAGCCCTTCCTACGAGCAGTACTTC. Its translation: CASSPSYEQYF.

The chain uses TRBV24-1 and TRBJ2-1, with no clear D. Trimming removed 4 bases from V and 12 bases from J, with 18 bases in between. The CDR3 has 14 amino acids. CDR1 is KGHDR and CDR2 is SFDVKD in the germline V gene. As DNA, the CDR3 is TGTGCCACCAGTGACTTCTCCGCCGCCGGCGGGCAGTTCTTC. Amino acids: CATSDFSAAGGQFF.

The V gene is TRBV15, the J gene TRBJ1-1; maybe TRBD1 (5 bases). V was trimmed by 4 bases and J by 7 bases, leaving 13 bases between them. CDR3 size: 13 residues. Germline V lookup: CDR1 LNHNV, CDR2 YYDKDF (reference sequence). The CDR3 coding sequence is TGTGCCACCAGCATCAAGGCCACAGGTGAAGCTTTCTTT. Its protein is CATSIKATGEAFF.

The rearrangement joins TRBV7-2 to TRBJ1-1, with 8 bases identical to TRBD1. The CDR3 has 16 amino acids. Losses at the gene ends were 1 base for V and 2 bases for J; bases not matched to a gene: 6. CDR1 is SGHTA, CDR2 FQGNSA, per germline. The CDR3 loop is CASSLDGTGLNTEAFF. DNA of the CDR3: TGTGCCAGCAGCTTAGACGGGACAGGTTTAAACACTGAAGCTTTCTTT.

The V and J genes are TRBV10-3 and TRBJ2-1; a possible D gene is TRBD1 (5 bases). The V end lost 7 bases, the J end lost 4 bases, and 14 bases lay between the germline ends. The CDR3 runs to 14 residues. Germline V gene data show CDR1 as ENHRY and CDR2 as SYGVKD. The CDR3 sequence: CAITPGASYNEQFF. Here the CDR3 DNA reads TGTGCCATCACCCCTGGGGCATCATACAATGAGCAGTTCTTC.

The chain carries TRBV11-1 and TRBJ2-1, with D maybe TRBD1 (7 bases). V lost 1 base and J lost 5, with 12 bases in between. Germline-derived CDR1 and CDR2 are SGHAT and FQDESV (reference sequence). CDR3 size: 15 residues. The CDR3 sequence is CASSLEEGANNEQFF. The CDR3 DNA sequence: TGTGCCAGCAGCTTAGAGGAGGGGGCAAACAATGAGCAGTTCTTC.

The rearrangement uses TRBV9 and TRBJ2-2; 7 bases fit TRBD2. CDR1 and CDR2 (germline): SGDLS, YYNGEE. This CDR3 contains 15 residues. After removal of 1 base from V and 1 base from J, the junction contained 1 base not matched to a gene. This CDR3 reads CASSVLAENTGELFF. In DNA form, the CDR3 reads TGTGCCAGCAGCGTACTAGCGGAGAACACCGGGGAGCTGTTTTTT.

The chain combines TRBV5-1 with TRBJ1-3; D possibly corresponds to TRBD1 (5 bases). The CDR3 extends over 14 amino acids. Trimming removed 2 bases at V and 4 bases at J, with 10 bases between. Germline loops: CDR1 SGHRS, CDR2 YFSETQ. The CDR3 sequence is CASSFGGDGNTIYF. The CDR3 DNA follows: TGCGCCAGCAGCTTCGGGGGGGACGGAAACACCATATATTTT.

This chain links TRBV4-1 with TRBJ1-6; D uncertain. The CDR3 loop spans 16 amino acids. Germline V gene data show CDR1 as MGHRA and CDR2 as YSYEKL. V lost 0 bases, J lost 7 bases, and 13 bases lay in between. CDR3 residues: CASSQDPYGLNSPLHF. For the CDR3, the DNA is TGCGCCAGCAGCCAAGATCCCTACGGGTTAAATTCACCCCTCCACTTT.

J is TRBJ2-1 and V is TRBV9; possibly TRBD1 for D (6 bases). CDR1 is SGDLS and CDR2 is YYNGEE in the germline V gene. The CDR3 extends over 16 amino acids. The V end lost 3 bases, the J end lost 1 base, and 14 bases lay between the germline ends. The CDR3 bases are TGTGCCAGCAGCGGCACGACAGGAGCATCCTACAATGAGCAGTTCTTC. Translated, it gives CASSGTTGASYNEQFF.

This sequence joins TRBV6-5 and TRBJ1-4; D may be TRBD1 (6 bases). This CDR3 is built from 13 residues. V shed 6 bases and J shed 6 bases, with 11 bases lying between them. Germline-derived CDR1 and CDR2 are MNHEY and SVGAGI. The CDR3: CASSRGGHEKLFF. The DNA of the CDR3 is TGTGCCAGCAGCCGGGGGGGGCATGAAAAACTGTTTTTT.

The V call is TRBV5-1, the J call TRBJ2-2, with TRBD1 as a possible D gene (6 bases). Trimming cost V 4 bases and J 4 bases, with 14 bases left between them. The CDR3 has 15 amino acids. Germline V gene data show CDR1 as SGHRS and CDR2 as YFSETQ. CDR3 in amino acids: CASSIRDTITGELFF. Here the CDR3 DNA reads TGCGCCAGCAGCATCCGGGACACGATCACCGGGGAGCTGTTTTTT.

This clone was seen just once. The CDR3 spells CASRPRGSGELFF. CDR3 in DNA: TGTGCCAGCAGACCGCGGGGGTCCGGGGAGCTGTTTTTT. V and J are TRBV12-3 or TRBV12-4 and TRBJ2-2; 7 bases are a match to TRBD2. This CDR3 comprises 13 residues. V dropped 6 bases and J dropped 6; count of bases not matched to a gene: 4.

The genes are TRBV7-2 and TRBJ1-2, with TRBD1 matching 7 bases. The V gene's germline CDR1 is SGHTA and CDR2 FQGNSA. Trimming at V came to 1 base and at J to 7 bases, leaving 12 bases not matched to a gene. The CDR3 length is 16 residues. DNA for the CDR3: TGTGCCAGCAGCTTAGAAAAACAGGGGAAATCGGGTGGCTACACCTTC. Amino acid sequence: CASSLEKQGKSGGYTF.

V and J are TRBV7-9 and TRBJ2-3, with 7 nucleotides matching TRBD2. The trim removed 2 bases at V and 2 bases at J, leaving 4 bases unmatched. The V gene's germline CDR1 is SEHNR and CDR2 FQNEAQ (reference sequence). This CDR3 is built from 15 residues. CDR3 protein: CASSLRLANTDTQYF. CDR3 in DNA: TGTGCCAGCAGCTTAAGACTAGCCAACACAGATACGCAGTATTTT.